Listed below are T cell receptor beta chains from one sample, sequenced in a study of blood T cells in healthy people across ages. Each CDR3 protein gets one entry after TCRdb re-called the 5' RACE reads with MiXCR. The table records roughly 1 million distinct CDR3 sequences, roughly a quarter of them present only once. This sample was shared with a second study, whose subject was T cells of mothers and their children.

What was sequenced was blood. The receptors derive from a girl aged 2-9 years in good health. Each CDR3 is given with its conserved first and last residue. D genes are given only for firm matches. The size of a clone is reported for some rows only, either as once, few or many, or as a class for expanded clones.

j_call d_call v_call clone_size cdr3_aa cdr3_nt
TRBJ1-4 - TRBV5-1 - CASSLVAPRGQPLFF TGCGCCAGCAGCTTGGTTGCACCTAGAGGACAGCCGCTGTTTTTT
TRBJ1-1 - TRBV5-6 - CASSLAGREDGEAFF TGTGCCAGCAGCTTGGCCGGCAGGGAGGATGGTGAAGCTTTCTTT
TRBJ2-3 TRBD2 TRBV7-2 - CASSHRTSGSPGGTDTQYF TGTGCCAGCAGCCATAGGACTAGCGGGAGTCCCGGCGGTACAGATACGCAGTATTTT
TRBJ1-5 - TRBV7-2 few CASSLAPYNQPQHF TGTGCCAGCAGCTTAGCTCCGTACAATCAGCCCCAGCATTTT
TRBJ2-3 - TRBV4-3 - CASSQDGAQYF TGCGCCAGCAGCCAAGATGGCGCGCAGTATTTT
TRBJ2-1 - TRBV9 - CASSASGGDEQFF TGTGCCAGCAGCGCCTCGGGGGGCGATGAGCAGTTCTTC
TRBJ1-4 - TRBV5-5 - CASSLFQGNEKLFF TGTGCCAGCAGCTTGTTTCAGGGGAATGAAAAACTGTTTTTT
TRBJ2-7 - TRBV7-2 many CASSLVDLYEQYF TGTGCCAGCAGCTTAGTAGATCTCTACGAGCAGTACTTC
TRBJ2-5 - TRBV5-1 few CASSARQSYKQYF TGCGCCAGCAGCGCGCGACAATCCTACAAGCAGTACTTC
TRBJ2-3 - TRBV10-2 few CASGSDTQYF TGCGCCAGCGGATCAGATACGCAGTATTTT
TRBJ2-1 TRBD1 TRBV20-1 - CSASYPGQGANEQFF TGCAGTGCTAGTTATCCGGGACAGGGGGCAAATGAGCAGTTCTTC
TRBJ2-5 - TRBV2 few CASSEILQETQYF TGTGCCAGCAGTGAGATACTCCAAGAGACCCAGTACTTC
TRBJ2-7 - TRBV12-5 - CASGLDTLSYEQYF TGTGCTAGTGGTCTGGACACACTATCCTACGAGCAGTACTTC
TRBJ1-5 - TRBV28 - CASSLSDIYSNQPQHF TGTGCCAGCAGTTTATCCGACATATATAGCAATCAGCCCCAGCATTTT
TRBJ1-4 - TRBV7-6 few CASSFSGPNEKLFF TGTGCCAGCAGCTTTTCAGGGCCTAATGAAAAACTGTTTTTT